What follows are 30 T cell receptor beta chains derived from one specimen sequenced in a study of long-term antiretroviral therapy in people with HIV. It was version v3.0 of the immunoSEQ assay that was run at survey level. Sequencing used immunoSEQ multiplex PCR; TCRdb keeps in-frame clones, though not all of them. The sample holds roughly 30,000 clones; more than 85% are singletons and the top ten take 6% to 7%. Material: unsorted PBMCs, obtained roughly 6.5 years after starting antiretroviral therapy. The receptors were gathered from a middle-aged woman with HIV.

V and J are TRBV5-1 and TRBJ2-7, with D tentatively TRBD2 (7 bases). CDR3 length: 14 residues. Germline V gene data show CDR1 as SGHRS and CDR2 as YFSETQ. With 0 bases removed from V and 5 bases from J, the gap between germline ends came to 12 bases. Written as DNA, the CDR3 is TGCGCCAGCAGCTTGGAGGGGGGGCCTAACGAGCAGTACTTC. Protein sequence: CASSLEGGPNEQYF.

The chain has TRBV30 and TRBJ1-1; tentatively, D is TRBD1 (5 bases). CDR3 length: 12 residues. The V gene's germline CDR1 is GTSNPN and CDR2 SVGIG (reference sequence). V shed 8 bases and J shed 4 bases, with 14 bases lying between them. CDR3 coding DNA: TGTGCCCGTGGAGTGGGGGGCACTGAAGCTTTCTTT. Encoded protein: CARGVGGTEAFF.

The chain recombines TRBV4-3 with TRBJ1-2; TRBD1 might be the D (6 bases). Germline assignment: CDR1 LGHNA and CDR2 YSLEER. V gave up 3 bases and J gave up 8 bases, with 19 bases separating them. The CDR3 contains 15 residues. The CDR3 reads CASSHPRGGARGYTF. In nucleotides, the CDR3 is TGCGCCAGCAGCCACCCAAGGGGGGGGGCTCGAGGCTACACCTTC.

The rearrangement joins TRBV5-4 to TRBJ1-1; D gene uncertain. This CDR3 has 15 amino acids. Per the germline V gene, CDR1 is SGHNT and CDR2 is YYREEE (reference sequence). Trimming removed 4 bases at V and 1 base at J, with 14 bases between. The CDR3 bases are TGTGCCAGCAGCCCCGAATCCACACCGAACACTGAAGCTTTCTTT. It is translated as CASSPESTPNTEAFF.

J is TRBJ2-3 and V is TRBV5-1; TRBD1 or TRBD2 may be the D gene (5 bases each). The CDR3 has 16 amino acids. V was cut by 4 bases and J by 0 bases, with 15 bases left in between. CDR1 is SGHRS, CDR2 YFSETQ, per germline. CDR3 nucleotides: TGCGCCAGCAGCCCCCCCGGGGCTTCTAGCACAGATACGCAGTATTTT. Translating gives CASSPPGASSTDTQYF.

This rearrangement joins TRBV5-4 to TRBJ2-5; 8 bases align to TRBD2. The CDR3 totals 17 residues. The germline V gene has CDR1 SGHNT and CDR2 YYREEE (reference sequence). Unmatched junction bases numbered 8, after V lost 0 bases and J lost 1 base. The DNA of the CDR3 is TGTGCCAGCAGCTTGGGCCTCGGGACTAGGGCCCAAGAGACCCAGTACTTC. Its protein product is CASSLGLGTRAQETQYF.

V and J are TRBV4-1 and TRBJ1-2; TRBD1 is a possible D gene (6 bases). V lost 1 base to trimming and J lost 0 bases, with 18 bases between them. Germline assignment: CDR1 MGHRA and CDR2 YSYEKL. The CDR3 consists of 18 residues. The CDR3 sequence: CASSQGIQGFSANYGYTF. CDR3 nucleotide sequence: TGCGCCAGCAGCCAAGGAATTCAGGGGTTTTCAGCTAACTATGGCTACACCTTC.

The rearrangement uses TRBV7-2 and TRBJ1-1; tentative D call: TRBD1 (5 bases). CDR3 size: 14 residues. Trimming took 6 bases from V and 1 from J, leaving 12 bases between them. CDR1 and CDR2 from the germline V gene are SGHTA and FQGNSA. This CDR3 is CASSRFRGNTEAFF. CDR3 sequence (DNA): TGTGCCAGCAGTCGTTTTAGGGGGAACACTGAAGCTTTCTTT.

This clone was seen just once. The rearrangement uses TRBV25-1 and TRBJ2-2; no reliable D call. The ends were cut back, 4 bases at V and 6 bases at J, with 9 bases in the middle. Germline CDR1 and CDR2: MGHDK and SYGVNS. CDR3 length: 13 amino acids. CDR3 in DNA: TGTGCCAGCAGTGCCGGCGGCTCCGGGGAGCTGTTTTTT. Amino acid sequence: CASSAGGSGELFF.

The rearrangement links TRBV10-1 to TRBJ1-5; D is perhaps TRBD1 (5 bases). V lost 3 bases to trimming and J lost 0 bases, with 12 bases between them. The germline gives CDR1 WNHNN, CDR2 SYGVQD (reference sequence). The CDR3 is made up of 16 amino acids. The CDR3 region has the DNA TGCGCCAGCAGTGAATTAGGGGACTATAGCAATCAGCCCCAGCATTTT. This translates into CASSELGDYSNQPQHF.

CDR3 amino acids: CASSRDRFAGELFF. Here the CDR3 DNA reads TGTGCCAGTAGTAGGGACAGATTCGCCGGGGAGCTGTTTTTT. The rearrangement uses TRBV19 and TRBJ2-2; 7 bases agree with TRBD1. CDR1 is LNHDA, CDR2 SQIVND, per germline (reference sequence). Unmatched junction bases numbered 5, after V lost 4 bases and J lost 6 bases. This CDR3 has 14 amino acids.

The chain carries TRBV29-1 and TRBJ1-2; D may be TRBD1 (5 bases). The CDR3 has 13 residues. Germline V gene data show CDR1 as SQVTM and CDR2 as ANQGSEA. The V gene lost 3 bases and the J gene lost 4 bases, with 12 bases spanning the gap. CDR3 amino acids: CSVDFQGVYGYTF. CDR3 bases: TGCAGCGTTGATTTTCAGGGTGTCTATGGCTACACCTTC. Full variable domain (missing parts from reference TRBV29-1 and TRBJ1-2): SAVISQKPSRDICQRGTSLTIQCQVDSQVTMMFWYRQQPGQSLTLIATANQGSEATYESGFVIDKFPISRPNLTFSTLTVSNMSPEDSSIYLCSVDFQGVYGYTFGSGTRLTVV.

The V and J genes are TRBV2 and TRBJ2-6, with no clear D. The germline V gene has CDR1 SNHLY and CDR2 FYNNEI. Trimming shortened V by 4 bases and J by 1 base, and 5 bases separated the two germline ends. The CDR3 length is 14 residues. The CDR3 nucleotides read TGTGCCAGCAGTGGTGCGTCTGGGGCCAACGTCCTGACTTTC. Translated: CASSGASGANVLTF.

The chain employs TRBV11-3 and TRBJ1-1; D unresolved. The CDR3 is 12 residues long. CDR1 and CDR2 from the germline V gene are SGHNT and YENEEA. V lost 4 bases, J lost 7 bases, and 10 bases lay in between. The CDR3 sequence: CASSSPTGEAFF. In DNA, the CDR3 is TGTGCCAGCAGCTCCCCGACGGGTGAAGCTTTCTTT.

V gene TRBV9 combines with J gene TRBJ2-3; perhaps TRBD2 as D (6 bases). Germline CDR1 reads SGDLS; CDR2 reads YYNGEE. CDR3 length equals 15 residues. The V and J ends lost 3 bases and 6 bases respectively, with 17 bases between them. Written as DNA, the CDR3 is TGTGCCAGCAGCGAGGGATGGGGAGGCGACGATACGCAGTATTTT. This sequence encodes CASSEGWGGDDTQYF.

The chain carries TRBV5-1 and TRBJ2-7; 7 bases line up with TRBD1. The V segment lost 0 bases and the J segment 6 bases; nucleotides outside the gene matches: 15. The CDR3 is 17 amino acids. CDR1 is SGHRS, CDR2 YFSETQ, per germline. CDR3 amino acids: CASSLAKGAGAGREQYF. As DNA, the CDR3 is TGCGCCAGCAGCTTGGCCAAGGGGGCCGGGGCAGGGCGCGAGCAGTACTTC.

CDR3 nucleotides: TGCGCCAGCAGCCGAATGCGTGGGGAGACCCAGTACTTC. Translation: CASSRMRGETQYF. The chain joins TRBV5-1 to TRBJ2-5; D remains unclear. V lost 4 bases and J 5 bases, leaving 12 bases between the germline ends. Germline V gene sequence: CDR1 SGHRS, CDR2 YFSETQ. This CDR3 has 13 residues.

The gene calls are TRBV6-1 and TRBJ1-1; possible D gene TRBD1, 6 bases. Germline V gene sequence: CDR1 MNHNS, CDR2 SASEGT. Trimming pared 6 bases from V and 0 bases from J, leaving 14 bases between. The CDR3 is made up of 15 amino acids. CDR3 nucleotides: TGTGCCAGCAGGCCCGGACAGACTATGAACACTGAAGCTTTCTTT. Translated: CASRPGQTMNTEAFF.

The V gene is TRBV6-6, the J gene TRBJ2-5; 9 bases fit TRBD2. The germline gives CDR1 MNHNY, CDR2 SVGAGI (reference sequence). The CDR3 loop spans 16 amino acids. V shed 0 bases and J 1 base; nucleotides not matched to a gene: 3. In DNA, the CDR3 is TGTGCCAGCAGTTACTCAAGCGGGGGGCCCCAAGAGACCCAGTACTTC. Protein: CASSYSSGGPQETQYF.

The count of this clone is one. The chain uses TRBV6-5 and TRBJ1-5; D remains ambiguous. V dropped 6 bases and J dropped 7 bases, with 16 bases sitting between them. CDR1 is MNHEY and CDR2 is SVGAGI in the germline V gene. The CDR3 loop spans 14 amino acids. This chain's CDR3 is CASRNDNGRQPQHF. Written as DNA, the CDR3 is TGTGCCAGCAGGAACGACAATGGTAGGCAGCCCCAGCATTTT.

This clone was detected once. The CDR3 reads CATSRGRTSGGPADTQYF. CDR3 nucleotide sequence: TGTGCCACCAGCAGAGGTCGGACTAGCGGGGGTCCAGCGGATACGCAGTATTTT. The genes are TRBV15 and TRBJ2-3; 13 bases are a match to TRBD2. This CDR3 has 18 amino acids. In germline, CDR1 is LNHNV, CDR2 YYDKDF (reference sequence). V was pared by 1 base and J by 6 bases, with 10 bases of the junction left unmatched. Based on the CDR3 plus reference TRBV15 and TRBJ2-3, the full variable domain is DAMVIQNPRYQVTQFGKPVTLSCSQTLNHNVMYWYQQKSSQAPKLLFHYYDKDFNNEADTPDNFQSRRPNTSFCFLDIRSPGLGDTAMYLCATSRGRTSGGPADTQYFGPGTRLTVL.

This CDR3 is CASSHTGAWTYEQYF. The CDR3, as DNA: TGTGCCAGCAGCCATACAGGGGCCTGGACCTACGAGCAGTACTTC. The V gene is TRBV6-4, the J gene TRBJ2-7; 7 bases are a match to TRBD1. The CDR3 runs to 15 residues. Germline V gene data show CDR1 as MRHNA and CDR2 as SNTAGT. J was trimmed by 2 bases and V by 6 bases; bases with no gene match: 10.

CDR3 nucleotides: TGTGCCAGCAGCTTAGCCTACAATGGGCCCTACGAGCAGTACTTC. This codes for CASSLAYNGPYEQYF. V gene TRBV7-2 combines with J gene TRBJ2-7; D not certain. CDR1 SGHTA and CDR2 FQGNSA come from the germline V gene. Trimming removed 0 bases from V and 2 bases from J, with 11 bases in between. The CDR3 sequence is 15 residues long.

This clone was detected a few times. The J gene is TRBJ2-3, the V gene TRBV4-3, with 11 bases aligning to TRBD2. There are 16 residues in the CDR3. Per the germline V gene, CDR1 is LGHNA and CDR2 is YSLEER. After removal of 4 bases from V and 2 bases from J, the junction contained 5 bases not matched to a gene. The CDR3 loop is CASSPKTSGDTDTQYF. In nucleotides, the CDR3 is TGCGCCAGCAGCCCGAAGACTAGCGGGGACACAGATACGCAGTATTTT.

The chain couples TRBV7-3 to TRBJ2-4, with 11 nucleotides matching TRBD1. The CDR3 covers 15 residues. The germline gives CDR1 SGHTA, CDR2 FQGTGA. Losses at the gene ends were 5 bases for V and 8 bases for J; bases not matched to a gene: 8. CDR3 loop: CASSPRTGGADIQYF. DNA of the CDR3: TGTGCCAGCAGCCCCCGGACAGGGGGCGCGGACATTCAGTACTTC.

The rearrangement joins TRBV7-9 to TRBJ1-2; 11 positions match TRBD1. Losses at the gene ends were 8 bases for V and 4 bases for J; bases not matched to a gene: 3. The CDR3 covers 13 residues. Germline V CDR1 and CDR2: SEHNR, FQNEAQ (reference sequence). CDR3 sequence reads: CASGQGAGYGYTF. Here the CDR3 DNA reads TGTGCCAGCGGACAGGGGGCCGGCTATGGCTACACCTTC.

The chain carries TRBV27 and TRBJ2-7; 9 bases fit TRBD1. Trimming removed 6 bases from V and 6 bases from J; junction bases left unmatched: 9. The V gene's germline CDR1 is MNHEY and CDR2 SMNVEV (reference sequence). The length of the CDR3 is 14 residues. The CDR3 nucleotides are TGTGCCAGCAGGACCGCACAGGGGGCCCTCGAGCAGTACTTC. This encodes CASRTAQGALEQYF.

This clone appeared once. The rearrangement links TRBV5-4 to TRBJ2-7, with 7 bases that match TRBD1. The CDR3 consists of 15 residues. The germline CDR1 and CDR2 sequences are SGHNT and YYREEE (reference sequence). Trimming took 4 bases from V and 8 from J; bases not matched to a gene: 15. CDR3 loop: CASSRDSQLLRKQYF. The CDR3 DNA is TGTGCCAGCAGCCGGGACAGCCAACTCCTACGAAAGCAGTACTTC.

This chain connects TRBV7-2 to TRBJ1-2; 10 bases align to TRBD1. CDR1 and CDR2 (germline): SGHTA, FQGNSA. V was pared by 6 bases and J by 9 bases, with 7 bases of the junction left unmatched. This CDR3 has 13 residues. The CDR3 loop is CASRDDRGHSYTF. The CDR3 coding sequence is TGTGCCAGCAGGGACGACAGGGGGCATAGCTACACCTTC.

This clone was detected a few times. This chain connects TRBV5-4 to TRBJ2-7, with 10 bases that match TRBD1. CDR3 length: 13 residues. CDR1 and CDR2 (germline): SGHNT, YYREEE (reference sequence). The trim removed 4 bases at V and 6 bases at J, leaving 4 bases unmatched. The CDR3 protein is CASSPRTGGEQYF. The DNA of the CDR3 is TGTGCCAGCAGCCCTCGGACAGGGGGCGAGCAGTACTTC.